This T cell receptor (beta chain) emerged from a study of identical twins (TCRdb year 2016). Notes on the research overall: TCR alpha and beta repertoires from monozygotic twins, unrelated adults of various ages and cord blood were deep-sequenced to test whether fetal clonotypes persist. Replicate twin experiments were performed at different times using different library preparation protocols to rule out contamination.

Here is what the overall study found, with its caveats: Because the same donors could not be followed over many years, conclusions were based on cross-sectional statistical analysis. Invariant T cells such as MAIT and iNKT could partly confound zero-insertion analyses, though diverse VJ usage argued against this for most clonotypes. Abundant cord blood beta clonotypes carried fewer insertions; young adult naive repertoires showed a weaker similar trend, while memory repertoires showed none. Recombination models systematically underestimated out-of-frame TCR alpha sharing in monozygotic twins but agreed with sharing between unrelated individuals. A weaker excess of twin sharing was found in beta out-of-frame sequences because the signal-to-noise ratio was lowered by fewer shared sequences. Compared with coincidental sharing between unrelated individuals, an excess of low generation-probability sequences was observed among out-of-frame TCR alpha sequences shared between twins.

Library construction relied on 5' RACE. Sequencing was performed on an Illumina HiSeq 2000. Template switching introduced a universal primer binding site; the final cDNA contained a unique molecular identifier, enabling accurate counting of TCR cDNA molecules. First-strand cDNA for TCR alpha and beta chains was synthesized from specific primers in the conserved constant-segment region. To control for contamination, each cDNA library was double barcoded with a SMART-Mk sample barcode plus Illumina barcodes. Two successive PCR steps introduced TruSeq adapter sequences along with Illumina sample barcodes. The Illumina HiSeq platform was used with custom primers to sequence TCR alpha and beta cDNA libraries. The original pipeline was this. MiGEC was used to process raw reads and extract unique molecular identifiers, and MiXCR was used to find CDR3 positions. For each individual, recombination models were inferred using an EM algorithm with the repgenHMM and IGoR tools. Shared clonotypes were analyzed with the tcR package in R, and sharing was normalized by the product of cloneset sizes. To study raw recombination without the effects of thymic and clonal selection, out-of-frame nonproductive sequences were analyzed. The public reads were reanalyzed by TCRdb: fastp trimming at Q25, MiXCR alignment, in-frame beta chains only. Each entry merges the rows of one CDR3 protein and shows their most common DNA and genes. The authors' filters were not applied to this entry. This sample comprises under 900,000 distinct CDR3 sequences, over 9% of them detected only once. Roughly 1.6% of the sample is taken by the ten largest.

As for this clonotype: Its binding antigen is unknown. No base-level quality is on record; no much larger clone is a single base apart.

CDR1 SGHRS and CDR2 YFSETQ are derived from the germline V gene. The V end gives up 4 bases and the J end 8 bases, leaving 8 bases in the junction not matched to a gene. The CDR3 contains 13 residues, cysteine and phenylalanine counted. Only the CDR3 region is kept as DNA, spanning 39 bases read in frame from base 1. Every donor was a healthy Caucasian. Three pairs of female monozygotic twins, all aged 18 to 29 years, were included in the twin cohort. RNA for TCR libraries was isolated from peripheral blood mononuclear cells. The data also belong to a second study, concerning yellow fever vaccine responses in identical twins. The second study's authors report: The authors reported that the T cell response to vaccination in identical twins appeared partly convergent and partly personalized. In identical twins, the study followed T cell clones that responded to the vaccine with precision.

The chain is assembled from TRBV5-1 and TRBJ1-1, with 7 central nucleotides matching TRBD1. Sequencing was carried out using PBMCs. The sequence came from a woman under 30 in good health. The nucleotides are TGCGCCAGCAGCCTAGAGGGACAGCAAGAAGCTTTCTTT. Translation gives CASSLEGQQEAFF.